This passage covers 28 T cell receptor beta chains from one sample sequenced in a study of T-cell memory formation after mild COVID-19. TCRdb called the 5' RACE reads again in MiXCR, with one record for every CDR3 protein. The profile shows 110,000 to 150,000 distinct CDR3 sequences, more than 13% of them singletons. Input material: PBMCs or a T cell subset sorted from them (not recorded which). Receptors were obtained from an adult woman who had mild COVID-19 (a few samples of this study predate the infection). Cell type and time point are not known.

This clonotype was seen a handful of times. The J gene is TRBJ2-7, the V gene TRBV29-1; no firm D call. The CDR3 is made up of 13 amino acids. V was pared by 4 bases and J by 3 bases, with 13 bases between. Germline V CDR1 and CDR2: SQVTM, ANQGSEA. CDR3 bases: TGCAGCGTTGTCGGTGAGAAGTACTACGAGCAGTACTTC. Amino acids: CSVVGEKYYEQYF.

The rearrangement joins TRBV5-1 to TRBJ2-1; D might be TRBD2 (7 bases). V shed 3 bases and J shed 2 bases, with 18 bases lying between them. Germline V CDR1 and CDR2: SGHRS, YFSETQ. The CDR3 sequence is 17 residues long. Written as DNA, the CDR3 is TGCGCCAGCAGCTCCTTCGGGGGCGGGAGACCCTACAATGAGCAGTTCTTC. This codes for CASSSFGGGRPYNEQFF.

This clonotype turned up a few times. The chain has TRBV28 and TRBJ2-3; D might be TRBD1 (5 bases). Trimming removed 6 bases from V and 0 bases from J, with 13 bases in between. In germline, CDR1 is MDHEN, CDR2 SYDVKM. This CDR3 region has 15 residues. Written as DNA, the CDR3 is TGTGCCAGCAGGCTCGCTAGGGGAAGCACAGATACGCAGTATTTT. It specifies CASRLARGSTDTQYF.

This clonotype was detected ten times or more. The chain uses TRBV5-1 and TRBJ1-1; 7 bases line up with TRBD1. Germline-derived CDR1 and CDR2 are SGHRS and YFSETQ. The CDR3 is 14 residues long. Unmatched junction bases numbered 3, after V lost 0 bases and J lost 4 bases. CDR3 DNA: TGCGCCAGCAGCTTGGGGGACAGTCTCACTGAAGCTTTCTTT. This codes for CASSLGDSLTEAFF.

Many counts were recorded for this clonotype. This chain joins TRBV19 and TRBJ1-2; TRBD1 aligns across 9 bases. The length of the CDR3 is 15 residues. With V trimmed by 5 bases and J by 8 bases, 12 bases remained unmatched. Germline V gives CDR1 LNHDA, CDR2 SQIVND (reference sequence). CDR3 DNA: TGTGCCAGTAGTCTTGGGGACAGGGAAGCGGAGGGCTACACCTTC. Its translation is CASSLGDREAEGYTF.

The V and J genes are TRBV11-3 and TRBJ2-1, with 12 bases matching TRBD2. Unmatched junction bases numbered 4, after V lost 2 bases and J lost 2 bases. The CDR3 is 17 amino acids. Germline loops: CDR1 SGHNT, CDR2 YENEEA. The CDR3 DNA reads TGTGCCAGCAGCTTACGACTAGCGGGGGCGGCCTACAATGAGCAGTTCTTC. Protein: CASSLRLAGAAYNEQFF.

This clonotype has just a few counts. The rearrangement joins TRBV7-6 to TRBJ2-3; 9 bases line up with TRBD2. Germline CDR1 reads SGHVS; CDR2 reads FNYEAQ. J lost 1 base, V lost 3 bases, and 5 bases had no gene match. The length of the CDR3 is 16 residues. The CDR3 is CASSFSEREGTDTQYF. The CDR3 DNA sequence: TGTGCCAGCAGCTTCTCGGAGCGGGAGGGCACAGATACGCAGTATTTT.

CDR3 DNA: TGCAGCGTTGCAGGGGGTAGCGTGGCCTACGAGCAGTACTTC. This translates into CSVAGGSVAYEQYF. V and J are TRBV29-1 and TRBJ2-7, with 7 nucleotides matching TRBD1. Germline V gene data show CDR1 as SQVTM and CDR2 as ANQGSEA. The CDR3 spans 14 residues. V dropped 4 bases and J dropped 2; count of bases not matched to a gene: 8.

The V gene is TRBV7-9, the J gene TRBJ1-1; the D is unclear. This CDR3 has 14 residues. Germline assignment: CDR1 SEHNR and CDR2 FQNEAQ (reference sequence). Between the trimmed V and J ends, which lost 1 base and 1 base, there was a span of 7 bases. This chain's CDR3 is CASSLGFSNTEAFF. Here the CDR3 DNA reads TGTGCCAGCAGCTTAGGGTTCTCGAACACTGAAGCTTTCTTT.

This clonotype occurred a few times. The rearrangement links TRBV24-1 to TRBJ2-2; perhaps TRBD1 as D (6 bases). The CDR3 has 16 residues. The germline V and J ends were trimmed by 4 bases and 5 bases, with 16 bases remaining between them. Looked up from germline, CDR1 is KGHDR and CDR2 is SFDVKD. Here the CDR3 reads CATSEGTFKGTGELFF. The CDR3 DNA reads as TGTGCCACCAGTGAAGGGACATTTAAGGGGACCGGGGAGCTGTTTTTT.

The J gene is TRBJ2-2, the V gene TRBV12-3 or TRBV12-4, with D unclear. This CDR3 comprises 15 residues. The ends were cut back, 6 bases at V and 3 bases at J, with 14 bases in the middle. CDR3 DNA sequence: TGTGCCAGCAGGTCCTCGGAATGGGACACCGGGGAGCTGTTTTTT. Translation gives CASRSSEWDTGELFF.

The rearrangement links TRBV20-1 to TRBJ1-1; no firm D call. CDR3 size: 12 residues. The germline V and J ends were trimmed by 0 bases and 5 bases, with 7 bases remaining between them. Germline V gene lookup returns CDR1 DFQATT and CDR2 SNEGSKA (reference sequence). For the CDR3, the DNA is TGCAGTGCTAGAGATGGGCAGACTGAAGCTTTCTTT. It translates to CSARDGQTEAFF.

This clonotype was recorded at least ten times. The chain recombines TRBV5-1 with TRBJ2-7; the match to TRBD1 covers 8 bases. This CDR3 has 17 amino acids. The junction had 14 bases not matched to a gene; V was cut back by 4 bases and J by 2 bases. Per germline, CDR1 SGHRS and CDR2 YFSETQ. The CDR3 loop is CASSKGQAYGRTYEQYF. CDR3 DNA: TGCGCCAGCAGCAAGGGACAGGCCTATGGTCGAACCTACGAGCAGTACTTC.

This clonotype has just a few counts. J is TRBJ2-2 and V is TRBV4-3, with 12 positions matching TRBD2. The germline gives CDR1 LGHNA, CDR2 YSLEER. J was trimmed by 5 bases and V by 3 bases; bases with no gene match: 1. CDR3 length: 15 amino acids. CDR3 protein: CASSHGLAGTGELFF. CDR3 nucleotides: TGCGCCAGCAGCCACGGACTAGCGGGGACCGGGGAGCTGTTTTTT.

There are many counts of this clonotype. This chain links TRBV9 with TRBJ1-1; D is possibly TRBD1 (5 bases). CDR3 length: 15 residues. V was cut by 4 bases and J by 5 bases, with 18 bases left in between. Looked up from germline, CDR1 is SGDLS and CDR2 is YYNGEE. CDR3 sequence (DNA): TGTGCCAGCAGCCCGGCCGCCGGGGGTGAAACTGAAGCTTTCTTT. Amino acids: CASSPAAGGETEAFF.

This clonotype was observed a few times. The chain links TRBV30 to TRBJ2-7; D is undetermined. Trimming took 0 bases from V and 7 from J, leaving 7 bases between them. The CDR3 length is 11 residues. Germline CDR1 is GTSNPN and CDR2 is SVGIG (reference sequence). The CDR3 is CAWSVGIEQYF. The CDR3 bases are TGTGCCTGGAGTGTAGGGATAGAGCAGTACTTC.

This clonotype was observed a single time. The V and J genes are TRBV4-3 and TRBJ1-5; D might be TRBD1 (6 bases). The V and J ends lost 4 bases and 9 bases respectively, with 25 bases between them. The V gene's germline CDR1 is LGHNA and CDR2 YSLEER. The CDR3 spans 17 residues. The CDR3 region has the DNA TGCGCCAGCAGCCCAGCATACTTACAGGGCCTATCAGGGCCCCAGCATTTT. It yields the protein CASSPAYLQGLSGPQHF.

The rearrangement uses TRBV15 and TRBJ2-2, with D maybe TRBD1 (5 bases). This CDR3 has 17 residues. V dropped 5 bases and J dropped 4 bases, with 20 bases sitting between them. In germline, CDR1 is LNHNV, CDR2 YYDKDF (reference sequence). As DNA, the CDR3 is TGTGCCACCAGCTTTCCTCTGGTGGGGCAGGGCACCGGGGAGCTGTTTTTT. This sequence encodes CATSFPLVGQGTGELFF.

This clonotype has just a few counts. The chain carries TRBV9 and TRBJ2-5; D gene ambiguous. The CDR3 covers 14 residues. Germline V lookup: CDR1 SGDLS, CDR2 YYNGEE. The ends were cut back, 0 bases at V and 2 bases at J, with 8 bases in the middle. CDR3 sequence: CASSVDRNQETQYF. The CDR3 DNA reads TGTGCCAGCAGCGTAGACAGAAATCAAGAGACCCAGTACTTC.

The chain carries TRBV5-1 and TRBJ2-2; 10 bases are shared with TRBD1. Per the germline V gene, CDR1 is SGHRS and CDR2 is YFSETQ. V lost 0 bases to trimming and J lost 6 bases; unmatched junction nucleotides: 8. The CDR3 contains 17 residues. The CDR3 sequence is CASSLVPGQGLAGELFF. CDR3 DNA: TGCGCCAGCAGCTTGGTCCCGGGACAGGGGCTCGCCGGGGAGCTGTTTTTT.

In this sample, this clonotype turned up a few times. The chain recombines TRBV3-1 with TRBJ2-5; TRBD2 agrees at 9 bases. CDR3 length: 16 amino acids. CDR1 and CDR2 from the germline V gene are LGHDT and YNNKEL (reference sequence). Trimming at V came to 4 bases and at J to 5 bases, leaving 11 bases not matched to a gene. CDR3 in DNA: TGTGCCAGCAGCCCAGGAGCGGGAGGCCCTGGGGAGACCCAGTACTTC. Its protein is CASSPGAGGPGETQYF.

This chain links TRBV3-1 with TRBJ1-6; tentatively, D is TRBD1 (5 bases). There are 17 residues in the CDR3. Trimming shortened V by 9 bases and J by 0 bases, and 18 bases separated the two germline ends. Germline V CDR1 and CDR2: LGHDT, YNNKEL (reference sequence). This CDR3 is CARRPGPRSSYNSPLHF. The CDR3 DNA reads TGTGCCAGGAGACCGGGACCGAGGAGCTCCTATAATTCACCCCTCCACTTT.

The CDR3 nucleotides are TGCGCCAGCAGCCAAGACGCCAGTACCGACGAGCAGTACTTC. It is translated as CASSQDASTDEQYF. This chain joins TRBV4-1 and TRBJ2-7; D uncertain. Trimming took off 0 bases at V and 5 bases at J, with 11 bases between the two ends. The CDR3 spans 14 residues. Per germline, CDR1 MGHRA and CDR2 YSYEKL.

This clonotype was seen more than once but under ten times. CDR3 coding DNA: TGTGCCAGCAGGTCGACAGGGGACACCGGGGAGCTGTTTTTT. This sequence encodes CASRSTGDTGELFF. The rearrangement uses TRBV6-2 or TRBV6-3 and TRBJ2-2; 8 positions agree with TRBD1. Germline CDR1 and CDR2: MNHEY and SVGEGT. The CDR3 runs 14 residues. Trimming at V came to 6 bases and at J to 3 bases, leaving 3 bases not matched to a gene.

The CDR3 nucleotides are TGTGCCAGCAGCCGGGGGGGGGACACTGAAGCTTTCTTT. It yields the protein CASSRGGDTEAFF. This chain links TRBV9 with TRBJ1-1, with D perhaps TRBD1 (5 bases). CDR3 length equals 13 residues. Germline CDR1 is SGDLS and CDR2 is YYNGEE. V lost 4 bases and J lost 3, with 10 bases in between.

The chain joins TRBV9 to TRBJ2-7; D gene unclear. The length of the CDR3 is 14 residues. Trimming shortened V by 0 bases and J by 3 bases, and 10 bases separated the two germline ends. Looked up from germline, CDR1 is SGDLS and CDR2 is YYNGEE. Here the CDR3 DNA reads TGTGCCAGCAGCGTAGCTTCTGGTGTCTACGAGCAGTACTTC. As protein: CASSVASGVYEQYF.

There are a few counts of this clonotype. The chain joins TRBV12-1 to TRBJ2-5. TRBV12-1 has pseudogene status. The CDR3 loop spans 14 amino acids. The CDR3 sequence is CASSFGRHQETQYF. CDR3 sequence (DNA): TGTGCCAGCAGCTTTGGACGGCACCAAGAGACCCAGTACTTC.

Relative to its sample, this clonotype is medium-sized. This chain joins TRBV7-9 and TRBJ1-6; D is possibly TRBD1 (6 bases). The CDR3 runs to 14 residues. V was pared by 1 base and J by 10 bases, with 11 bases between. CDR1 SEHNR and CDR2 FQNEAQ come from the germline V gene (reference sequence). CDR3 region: CASSLVGGASPLHF. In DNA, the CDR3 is TGTGCCAGCAGCTTAGTTGGGGGGGCATCACCCCTCCACTTT.